This T cell receptor (beta chain) was identified in a study of blood T cell repertoires in COVID-19. Germline CDR1 PRHDT, CDR2 FYEKMQ (reference sequence). CDR3 length: 16 amino acids. The V gene lost 4 bases and the J gene lost 2 bases, with 16 bases spanning the gap. Here immunoSEQ multiplex PCR was the method, and the copy in TCRdb shows in-frame clones only, minus some. The sample carries 200,000 or so clones, roughly three quarters recorded once. The gene calls are TRBV13 and TRBJ2-3; weak D call: TRBD1 (5 bases). This receptor was obtained from a man aged 55 to 70 with active or convalescent COVID-19. Material for sequencing was peripheral blood. DNA of the CDR3: TGTGCCAGCAGCTCCTTACGGGCAGGGAACACAGATACGCAGTATTTT. As protein: CASSSLRAGNTDTQYF.